These 3 T cell receptor beta chains originate from one sample sequenced in a study of blood T cell repertoires in COVID-19. Method: immunoSEQ multiplex PCR; TCRdb's copy keeps in-frame clones and lacks some. Of under 200,000 clones listed, over 70% were seen once; the top ten hold over 10%. Sequenced: PBMCs or T cells enriched from blood (not recorded which). The receptors stem from a woman aged 55-70 years who had recovered from COVID-19.

The chain couples TRBV10-1 to TRBJ1-2; D is ambiguous. Germline assignment: CDR1 WNHNN and CDR2 SYGVQD (reference sequence). V lost 2 bases to trimming and J lost 2 bases, with 6 bases between them. The CDR3 has 13 residues. The CDR3 sequence: CASSEARNYGYTF. CDR3 DNA sequence: TGCGCCAGCAGTGAGGCTCGGAACTATGGCTACACCTTC.

The chain couples TRBV7-9 to TRBJ2-2; D is unclear. Germline loops: CDR1 SEHNR, CDR2 FQNEAQ (reference sequence). Trimming stripped 5 bases from V and 5 bases from J, with 6 bases between. The CDR3 length is 12 residues. The CDR3 DNA reads as TGTGCCAGCAGCCAACAAACCGGGGAGCTGTTTTTT. Amino acids: CASSQQTGELFF.

The rearrangement uses TRBV5-8 and TRBJ2-2; D unclear. CDR1 is SGHTS, CDR2 YDEGEE, per germline. Trimming took off 0 bases at V and 5 bases at J, with 11 bases between the two ends. This CDR3 has 15 residues. The CDR3 nucleotides read TGTGCCAGCAGCTTGGGCGGCCGAGTAACCGGGGAGCTGTTTTTT. Translating gives CASSLGGRVTGELFF.